This T cell receptor beta chain was documented in a study of cytomegalovirus exposure and HLA in healthy donors. Study-level findings and limits: It was reported that the classifier diagnosed cytomegalovirus status with high specificity and sensitivity in both the original and validation cohorts. Some V segments, TRBV6-2 and TRBV6-3 among them, were indistinguishable and were therefore excluded. Despite most TCR sequences being rare, some public TCRs occurred in many donors.

Comment on this clone: Antigen specificity is unknown.

PCR employed 60 Vbeta and 13 Jbeta primers. Produced via immunoSEQ multiplex PCR; TCRdb's table is partial and in-frame only. The data show fewer than 200,000 clones, more than 70% seen once. Germline lookup yields CDR1 SGHRS and CDR2 YFSETQ. V gave up 4 bases and J gave up 0 bases, with 11 bases separating them. The CDR3 has 15 amino acids. V usage is TRBV5-1 and J usage is TRBJ1-3, with a weak D call TRBD1 (5 bases). What was sequenced was PBMCs. The clonotype was recovered from a man aged 30-40 years in good health and CMV-seronegative. This chain's CDR3 is CASSPGGYSGNTIYF. Here the CDR3 DNA reads TGCGCCAGCAGCCCGGGGGGGTACTCTGGAAACACCATATATTTT.